These 32 T cell receptor beta chains were all obtained from the same sample, sequenced in a study of CD8+CD57+ T cells in acquired aplastic anemia. Genomic DNA was employed as the template in profiling TCR beta VDJ and CDR3. TCRdb processed the reads anew with MiXCR; each CDR3 protein has one entry. The profile shows roughly 200,000 distinct CDR3 sequences, 55% to 65% of them singletons. The sequenced patients had an expansion of CD8+CD57+ cells seen by flow cytometry. Sequencing used sorted CD4+, CD8+, or CD8+CD57+ T cells (not recorded which) from PBMCs. The receptors here all came from a human donor with aplastic anemia.

The chain recombines TRBV7-9 with TRBJ1-6; maybe TRBD1 (6 bases). This CDR3 is 16 amino acids long. The V gene lost 5 bases and the J gene lost 10 bases, with 21 bases spanning the gap. Germline CDR1 and CDR2: SEHNR and FQNEAQ (reference sequence). The CDR3 nucleotides are TGTGCCAGCAGCGTCTACCAGGGGCCAGGAGGGTCACCCCTCCACTTT. This translates into CASSVYQGPGGSPLHF.

This clonotype came up many times. The rearrangement uses TRBV9 and TRBJ1-1; D is unresolved. The CDR3 loop spans 12 amino acids. With 4 bases removed from V and 1 base from J, the gap between germline ends came to 5 bases. Germline CDR1 is SGDLS and CDR2 is YYNGEE. CDR3 nucleotide sequence: TGTGCCAGCAGCCCGACGAACACTGAAGCTTTCTTT. It yields the protein CASSPTNTEAFF.

The chain recombines TRBV10-3 with TRBJ1-1, with TRBD1 as a possible D gene (6 bases). Trimming pared 5 bases from V and 5 bases from J, leaving 15 bases between. This CDR3 has 14 residues. Germline V gene sequence: CDR1 ENHRY, CDR2 SYGVKD. CDR3 amino acids: CAISQTGSRTEAFF. The CDR3 DNA reads TGTGCCATCAGTCAAACAGGGAGTAGGACTGAAGCTTTCTTT.

This clonotype was counted between two and nine times. The chain uses TRBV7-9 and TRBJ1-2, with D uncertain. CDR1 and CDR2 from the germline V gene are SEHNR and FQNEAQ (reference sequence). V dropped 1 base and J dropped 2 bases, with 2 bases sitting between them. The CDR3 spans 12 residues. CDR3: CASSLGNYGYTF. CDR3 DNA: TGTGCCAGCAGCTTAGGGAACTATGGCTACACCTTC.

This chain links TRBV7-2 with TRBJ2-5; D not resolved. Germline CDR1 and CDR2: SGHTA and FQGNSA. V was clipped by 8 bases and J by 3 bases, with 13 bases between them. The CDR3 sequence is 13 residues long. CDR3 protein: CASLQPNKETQYF. As DNA, the CDR3 is TGTGCCAGCCTTCAGCCCAATAAAGAGACCCAGTACTTC.

The V gene is TRBV5-1, the J gene TRBJ1-3, with unresolved D. Germline V lookup: CDR1 SGHRS, CDR2 YFSETQ. This CDR3 comprises 13 residues. The V end was cut by 3 bases, the J end by 0 bases, with 4 bases between. The CDR3 DNA reads as TGCGCCAGCAGCTCCCTCTCTGGAAACACCATATATTTT. It specifies CASSSLSGNTIYF. The variable domain in full, completed from reference TRBV5-1 and TRBJ1-3, reads KAGVTQTPRYLIKTRGQQVTLSCSPISGHRSVSWYQQTPGQGLQFLFEYFSETQRNKGNFPGRFSGRQFSNSRSEMNVSTLELGDSALYLCASSSLSGNTIYFGEGSWLTVV.

This rearrangement joins TRBV7-2 to TRBJ2-7; TRBD2 might be the D (5 bases). V was shortened by 1 base and J by 1 base, with 20 bases between the two germline ends. The CDR3 totals 18 residues. Germline CDR1 and CDR2: SGHTA and FQGNSA. The CDR3 is CASSLGWGTRTSSYEQYF. The CDR3 DNA is TGTGCCAGCAGCTTAGGTTGGGGAACTAGGACTTCATCCTACGAGCAGTACTTC. Full variable domain (missing parts from reference TRBV7-2 and TRBJ2-7): GAGVSQSPSNKVTEKGKDVELRCDPISGHTALYWYRQSLGQGLEFLIYFQGNSAPDKSGLPSDRFSAERTGGSVSTLTIQRTQQEDSAVYLCASSLGWGTRTSSYEQYFGPGTRLTVT.

V gene TRBV12-3 or TRBV12-4 combines with J gene TRBJ2-3; 12 bases fit TRBD2. This CDR3 is 14 amino acids long. The V gene end was trimmed by 6 bases and the J gene end by 5 bases; junction bases not matched to a gene: 3. CDR3 nucleotide sequence: TGTGCCAGCAGGCCACTAGCGGGGGGAGATACGCAGTATTTT. Translation gives CASRPLAGGDTQYF.

This rearrangement joins TRBV20-1 to TRBJ2-1; D is undetermined. V gave up 8 bases and J gave up 0 bases, with 14 bases separating them. The CDR3 is 14 residues long. The germline CDR1 and CDR2 sequences are DFQATT and SNEGSKA (reference sequence). Here the CDR3 reads CSSSSESSYNEQFF. In DNA form, the CDR3 reads TGCAGTTCAAGCTCCGAGAGCTCCTACAATGAGCAGTTCTTC.

This clonotype turned up a few times. This sequence joins TRBV5-5 and TRBJ2-7, with D unresolved. Germline V gene data show CDR1 as SGHKS and CDR2 as YYEKEE (reference sequence). The V end was cut by 4 bases, the J end by 9 bases, with 14 bases between. This CDR3 region has 12 residues. The CDR3 spells CASSPTVWRQYF. CDR3 nucleotides: TGTGCCAGCAGCCCAACGGTCTGGAGGCAGTACTTC. Based on the CDR3 plus reference TRBV5-5 and TRBJ2-7, the full variable domain is DAGVTQSPTHLIKTRGQQVTLRCSPISGHKSVSWYQQVLGQGPQFIFQYYEKEERGRGNFPDRFSARQFPNYSSELNVNALLLGDSALYLCASSPTVWRQYFGPGTRLTVT.

This rearrangement joins TRBV10-3 to TRBJ2-7, with 7 bases that match TRBD1. Unmatched junction bases numbered 5, after V lost 10 bases and J lost 5 bases. The CDR3 has 11 residues. The germline V gene encodes CDR1 ENHRY and CDR2 SYGVKD. CDR3 coding DNA: TGTGCCACCCAGACAGGGAACGAGCAGTACTTC. It specifies CATQTGNEQYF.

This sequence joins TRBV7-9 and TRBJ2-3; 7 bases fit TRBD2. J gave up 2 bases and V 5 bases, and 10 bases lay outside the gene matches. Germline V lookup: CDR1 SEHNR, CDR2 FQNEAQ (reference sequence). The CDR3 is 16 amino acids. CDR3 coding DNA: TGTGCCAGCAGCCTATCCCTGCGGGAGCCCACAGATACGCAGTATTTT. This gives the protein CASSLSLREPTDTQYF.

The chain carries TRBV2 and TRBJ1-2; maybe TRBD1 (5 bases). CDR3 length: 14 residues. Germline-derived CDR1 and CDR2 are SNHLY and FYNNEI. Trimming took off 8 bases at V and 4 bases at J, with 17 bases between the two ends. The CDR3 reads CASVFEGALYGYTF. The CDR3 nucleotides read TGTGCCAGCGTCTTTGAAGGGGCACTCTATGGCTACACCTTC.

The genes are TRBV12-3 or TRBV12-4 and TRBJ2-1; TRBD2 aligns across 8 bases. CDR3 length: 14 amino acids. Trimming at V came to 5 bases and at J to 4 bases, leaving 4 bases not matched to a gene. CDR3: CASSGLAGYNEQFF. The DNA for the CDR3 is TGTGCCAGCAGTGGACTAGCAGGGTACAATGAGCAGTTCTTC.

V and J are TRBV5-8 and TRBJ1-6, with D hard to call. V lost 4 bases to trimming and J lost 5 bases, with 13 bases between them. This CDR3 region has 15 residues. CDR1 and CDR2 from the germline V gene are SGHTS and YDEGEE. The CDR3 coding sequence is TGTGCCAGCAGCCCTCTTGGCAGTAATAATTCACCCCTCCACTTT. The encoded protein is CASSPLGSNNSPLHF.

The J gene is TRBJ2-7, the V gene TRBV7-9; D is undetermined. CDR3 length: 13 residues. CDR1 and CDR2 from the germline V gene are SEHNR and FQNEAQ (reference sequence). Trimming removed 5 bases at V and 0 bases at J, with 8 bases between. The CDR3 DNA reads TGTGCCAGCAGCAGAGTGGGCTCCTACGAGCAGTACTTC. Protein product: CASSRVGSYEQYF.

This clonotype came up many times. This chain links TRBV5-8 with TRBJ2-6; no clear D. Trimming stripped 10 bases from V and 0 bases from J, with 8 bases between. Germline V CDR1 and CDR2: SGHTS, YDEGEE. CDR3 length: 13 amino acids. The chain's CDR3 is CACLHSGANVLTF. The CDR3 DNA follows: TGTGCCTGCCTACACTCTGGGGCCAACGTCCTGACTTTC.

The V call is TRBV7-9, the J call TRBJ2-5; D is undetermined. V lost 4 bases and J lost 5, with 17 bases in between. Germline assignment: CDR1 SEHNR and CDR2 FQNEAQ (reference sequence). The CDR3 is 15 residues long. The CDR3 sequence is CASSSSGTAHETQYF. Written as DNA, the CDR3 is TGTGCCAGCAGCTCAAGTGGTACGGCCCATGAGACCCAGTACTTC.

About this clonotype itself: A much larger clone differs from this one at a single base, so this may be a read error. The chain carries TRBV11-2 and TRBJ1-2, with TRBD1 identical over 7 bases. Germline V gene lookup returns CDR1 SGHAT and CDR2 FQNNGV. CDR3 size: 13 residues. V dropped 4 bases and J dropped 8; count of bases not matched to a gene: 7. In nucleotides, the CDR3 is TGTGCCAGCAGCTCGGCAGGGGGTTGGGGCTACACCTTC. Protein sequence: CASSSAGGWGYTF.

This clonotype was observed a single time. The V gene is TRBV30, the J gene TRBJ1-1; D remains ambiguous. V gave up 4 bases and J gave up 5 bases, with 11 bases separating them. Germline V gene lookup returns CDR1 GTSNPN and CDR2 SVGIG (reference sequence). This CDR3 is built from 12 residues. Here the CDR3 DNA reads TGTGCCTGGACGGAAGGGAGAACTGAAGCTTTCTTT. Amino acids: CAWTEGRTEAFF.

The rearrangement links TRBV12-3 or TRBV12-4 to TRBJ2-7, with D uncertain. Between the trimmed V and J ends, which lost 4 bases and 6 bases, there was a span of 7 bases. This CDR3 has 11 residues. The chain's CDR3 is CASSSFSEQYF. CDR3 DNA sequence: TGTGCCAGCAGTTCCTTTTCCGAGCAGTACTTC.

This chain uses TRBV7-9 with TRBJ1-1; perhaps TRBD1 as D (5 bases). V lost 5 bases to trimming and J lost 2 bases, with 18 bases between them. This CDR3 spans 16 amino acids. Germline CDR1 reads SEHNR; CDR2 reads FQNEAQ (reference sequence). CDR3 amino acids: CASSLRDRSGNTEAFF. DNA for the CDR3: TGTGCCAGCAGCCTCAGGGACCGCTCTGGAAACACTGAAGCTTTCTTT.

The chain is built from TRBV2 and TRBJ2-3, with 9 bases aligning to TRBD1. Unmatched junction bases numbered 11, after V lost 5 bases and J lost 2 bases. The CDR3 is 17 amino acids. Germline CDR1 SNHLY, CDR2 FYNNEI. CDR3 amino acids: CASSFLTGTGYTDTQYF. In nucleotides, the CDR3 is TGTGCCAGCAGTTTTCTCACCGGGACAGGGTACACAGATACGCAGTATTTT.

This chain uses TRBV20-1 with TRBJ2-2, with D possibly TRBD1 on 5 matching bases. The CDR3 loop spans 14 amino acids. The V gene lost 1 base and the J gene lost 4 bases, with 10 bases spanning the gap. CDR1 is DFQATT and CDR2 is SNEGSKA in the germline V gene (reference sequence). The CDR3 bases are TGCAGTGCTAGAGGCGGACACCCCACCGGGGAGCTGTTTTTT. Amino acid sequence: CSARGGHPTGELFF.

The rearrangement uses TRBV7-8 and TRBJ2-3, with D perhaps matching TRBD1 or TRBD2 (6 bases each). This CDR3 comprises 14 residues. CDR1 is SGHVS and CDR2 is FQNEAQ in the germline V gene. V shed 5 bases and J shed 4 bases, with 13 bases lying between them. The CDR3 sequence is CASSGLRGPDTQYF. CDR3 nucleotide sequence: TGTGCCAGCAGCGGCCTTCGGGGGCCAGATACGCAGTATTTT.

This clonotype has just a few counts. Germline is not matched at one junction end, which may reflect a read error. This rearrangement joins TRBV7-8 to TRBJ1-6; no definite D call. From germline, CDR1 is SGHVS and CDR2 FQNEAQ. The CDR3 has 14 residues. CDR3 amino acids: CASSLAGVNSPLHF. The CDR3 DNA is TGTGCCAGCAGCTTAGCTGGGGTAAATTCGCCCCTCCACTTT.

The V and J genes are TRBV9 and TRBJ2-1; D may match TRBD1 or TRBD2 (5 bases each). Germline CDR1 is SGDLS and CDR2 is YYNGEE. The germline V and J ends were trimmed by 0 bases and 9 bases, with 16 bases remaining between them. The length of the CDR3 is 15 residues. CDR3 in amino acids: CASSVEGSGRGEQFF. The CDR3 region has the DNA TGTGCCAGCAGCGTAGAAGGGTCGGGACGCGGTGAGCAGTTCTTC.

The chain has TRBV5-1 and TRBJ1-2; no clear D gene. In germline, CDR1 is SGHRS, CDR2 YFSETQ. This CDR3 region has 13 residues. The ends were cut back, 1 base at V and 2 bases at J, with 6 bases in the middle. Here the CDR3 DNA reads TGCGCCAGCAGCTTGTCGCAGAACTATGGCTACACCTTC. This translates into CASSLSQNYGYTF.

The J gene is TRBJ1-2, the V gene TRBV20-1; a weak D match, TRBD1 (6 bases). CDR1 DFQATT and CDR2 SNEGSKA come from the germline V gene (reference sequence). This CDR3 has 16 residues. V was clipped by 6 bases and J by 8 bases, with 28 bases between them. DNA of the CDR3: TGCAGTGCCCAACCCCGAAGGGGGGCCTCGGCGTGGGGCTACACCTTC. It codes for CSAQPRRGASAWGYTF.

This chain links TRBV10-3 with TRBJ1-6; 7 nucleotides align to TRBD1. Germline V CDR1 and CDR2: ENHRY, SYGVKD. The CDR3 contains 13 residues. V lost 10 bases to trimming and J lost 8 bases; unmatched junction nucleotides: 8. CDR3 region: CATRQGSDSPLHF. The DNA of the CDR3 is TGTGCCACCCGACAGGGTTCTGATTCACCCCTCCACTTT.

A few counts support this clonotype. The chain carries TRBV12-3 or TRBV12-4 and TRBJ1-1, with D uncertain. The CDR3 runs 13 residues. V lost 2 bases, J lost 1 base, and 5 bases lay in between. The CDR3 region is CASSLFTNTEAFF. CDR3 DNA sequence: TGTGCCAGCAGTTTATTCACGAACACTGAAGCTTTCTTT.

Regarding this clonotype: This may stem from a read error, because a much larger clone lies one nucleotide away. V gene TRBV6-4 combines with J gene TRBJ1-1; TRBD1 matches at 8 bases. Germline CDR1 reads MRHNA; CDR2 reads SNTAGT. This CDR3 contains 18 residues. The CDR3 protein is CAGSYSIQAGGPDTEAFF. The DNA of the CDR3 is TGTGCCGGCAGTTACTCGATACAGGCAGGGGGCCCGGACACTGAAGCTTTCTTT.